What follows are 23 T cell receptor beta chains derived from one specimen sequenced in a study of blood T cell repertoires in COVID-19. Repertoires were generated with immunoSEQ multiplex PCR, while TCRdb's copy carries only in-frame clones and drops some. The repertoire holds around 180,000 clones, roughly four fifths seen once, with about an eighth in the top ten. The sequencing input was PBMCs or T cells enriched from blood (not recorded which). The receptors shown here come from a man aged 45-65 years who had recovered from COVID-19.

The chain joins TRBV7-6 to TRBJ1-6; 7 positions agree with TRBD1. Germline CDR1 reads SGHVS; CDR2 reads FNYEAQ. With V trimmed by 4 bases and J by 0 bases, 6 bases remained unmatched. This CDR3 has 17 residues. The CDR3 sequence is CASSSLTGSSYNSPLHF. The CDR3 DNA sequence: TGTGCCAGCAGCTCGTTGACAGGGAGCTCCTATAATTCACCCCTCCACTTT.

The gene calls are TRBV7-2 and TRBJ1-2; 10 nucleotides line up with TRBD1. Trimming took 8 bases from V and 2 from J; bases not matched to a gene: 2. The CDR3 is made up of 13 amino acids. In germline, CDR1 is SGHTA, CDR2 FQGNSA. Here the CDR3 reads CASRGQGNYGYTF. The CDR3 DNA reads TGTGCCAGCCGGGGACAGGGGAACTATGGCTACACCTTC. Combining the CDR3 with reference TRBV7-2 and TRBJ1-2 gives the whole variable domain GAGVSQSPSNKVTEKGKDVELRCDPISGHTALYWYRQSLGQGLEFLIYFQGNSAPDKSGLPSDRFSAERTGGSVSTLTIQRTQQEDSAVYLCASRGQGNYGYTFGSGTRLTVV.

The rearrangement links TRBV2 to TRBJ2-7; D uncertain. This CDR3 contains 15 residues. V was pared by 2 bases and J by 2 bases, with 13 bases between. Looked up from germline, CDR1 is SNHLY and CDR2 is FYNNEI. In nucleotides, the CDR3 is TGTGCCAGCAGTGAAAGTGGCAGGTTCCCCTACGAGCAGTACTTC. Protein: CASSESGRFPYEQYF.

The V gene is TRBV7-3, the J gene TRBJ1-6; 10 bases match TRBD1. Germline assignment: CDR1 SGHTA and CDR2 FQGTGA. The junction had 14 bases not matched to a gene; V was cut back by 4 bases and J by 8 bases. This CDR3 is 18 amino acids long. CDR3 DNA: TGTGCCAGCAGCTCCAACGTCTTAGTGACAGGGGGCTATTCACCCCTCCACTTT. Protein product: CASSSNVLVTGGYSPLHF.

Only a few counts were recorded for this clone. This sequence joins TRBV28 and TRBJ1-2; D not resolved. The CDR3 covers 17 residues. Deletions cut 1 base from V and 4 bases from J, with 19 bases between. Germline V gene data show CDR1 as MDHEN and CDR2 as SYDVKM. The chain's CDR3 is CASSLSARSGIGYGYTF. CDR3 DNA sequence: TGTGCCAGCAGTTTATCGGCGCGCTCGGGGATAGGCTATGGCTACACCTTC.

The J gene is TRBJ2-5, the V gene TRBV6-5, with TRBD2 as a possible D gene (6 bases). The V gene's germline CDR1 is MNHEY and CDR2 SVGAGI. V was pared by 6 bases and J by 4 bases, with 18 bases between. CDR3 length equals 15 residues. CDR3 protein: CASREFPREVETQYF. In DNA, the CDR3 is TGTGCCAGCAGAGAGTTTCCAAGGGAGGTAGAGACCCAGTACTTC.

The rearrangement uses TRBV3-1 (or the pseudogene TRBV3-2) and TRBJ1-5; D remains unclear. V was cut by 1 base and J by 3 bases, with 7 bases left in between. Looked up from germline, CDR1 is LGHDT and CDR2 is YNNKEL (reference sequence). There are 14 residues in the CDR3. CDR3 residues: CASSQGADNQPQHF. CDR3 in DNA: TGTGCCAGCAGCCAAGGGGCAGACAATCAGCCCCAGCATTTT.

The chain employs TRBV4-3 and TRBJ2-3; no reliable D call. CDR3 length: 14 amino acids. CDR1 is LGHNA, CDR2 YSLEER, per germline. The ends were cut back, 4 bases at V and 1 base at J, with 9 bases in the middle. CDR3 nucleotide sequence: TGCGCCAGCAGCCCCAGATCCCGCACAGATACGCAGTATTTT. This sequence encodes CASSPRSRTDTQYF.

The chain employs TRBV19 and TRBJ2-2; 8 bases match TRBD1. Per germline, CDR1 LNHDA and CDR2 SQIVND (reference sequence). J lost 4 bases, V lost 8 bases, and 9 bases had no gene match. There are 15 residues in the CDR3. The CDR3 protein is CASSSTGAGTGELFF. CDR3 nucleotide sequence: TGTGCCAGTTCCTCGACAGGGGCGGGCACCGGGGAGCTGTTTTTT.

The V call is TRBV19, the J call TRBJ2-1, with D perhaps TRBD1 (5 bases). Germline-derived CDR1 and CDR2 are LNHDA and SQIVND (reference sequence). This CDR3 spans 14 amino acids. Trimming shortened V by 0 bases and J by 10 bases, and 13 bases separated the two germline ends. CDR3 sequence reads: CASSIEPARGEQFF. The CDR3, as DNA: TGTGCCAGTAGTATAGAGCCCGCTAGGGGCGAGCAGTTCTTC.

The rearrangement joins TRBV7-2 to TRBJ2-7, with D possibly being TRBD1 (6 bases). CDR3 length: 12 residues. Trimming took off 5 bases at V and 6 bases at J, with 11 bases between the two ends. Germline V gene data show CDR1 as SGHTA and CDR2 as FQGNSA. As DNA, the CDR3 is TGTGCCAGCAGCACAGGGCTGGGCGAGCAGTACTTC. This encodes CASSTGLGEQYF.

The chain links TRBV6-5 to TRBJ2-7; no clear D. Trimming took off 7 bases at V and 1 base at J, with 17 bases between the two ends. Germline loops: CDR1 MNHEY, CDR2 SVGAGI. The CDR3 runs to 15 residues. The CDR3 bases are TGTGCCAGCACCCCGTTAGGAGCCCAATCCTACGAGCAGTACTTC. Protein sequence: CASTPLGAQSYEQYF.

A remark on this clone: A junction boundary mismatches the germline segment, possibly from a read error. The chain couples TRBV7-2 to TRBJ1-2; the match to TRBD1 covers 10 bases. Germline CDR1 and CDR2: SGHTA and FQGNSA. The CDR3 consists of 12 residues. The CDR3 coding sequence is TGTGCCAGCAGCGGTAGGGACAGGGGCACCAGCTTC. Its translation is CASSGRDRGTSF.

The V and J genes are TRBV29-1 and TRBJ1-1; D is unresolved. CDR1 and CDR2 from the germline V gene are SQVTM and ANQGSEA. Between the trimmed V and J ends, which lost 7 bases and 1 base, there was a span of 13 bases. CDR3 length: 13 amino acids. CDR3 DNA: TGCAGCGGTGGAGGGCGTGGGAACACTGAAGCTTTCTTT. Protein sequence: CSGGGRGNTEAFF.

J is TRBJ1-5 and V is TRBV10-2; 7 bases fit TRBD1. V trimming: 7 bases; J trimming: 0 bases; junction bases outside the gene matches: 6. CDR3 size: 15 residues. The germline gives CDR1 WSHSY, CDR2 SAAADI. This chain's CDR3 is CASKGQGDSNQPQHF. The CDR3 nucleotides are TGCGCCAGCAAGGGTCAGGGGGATAGCAATCAGCCCCAGCATTTT.

The V and J genes are TRBV5-1 and TRBJ2-3; 7 bases align to TRBD2. The junction had 5 bases not matched to a gene; V was cut back by 2 bases and J by 2 bases. The germline CDR1 and CDR2 sequences are SGHRS and YFSETQ. The CDR3 length is 15 residues. Here the CDR3 DNA reads TGCGCCAGCAGCTTTGGAGCGGGGAACACAGATACGCAGTATTTT. Translating it yields CASSFGAGNTDTQYF. Using reference TRBV5-1 and TRBJ2-3 for the parts outside the CDR3, the full variable domain is KAGVTQTPRYLIKTRGQQVTLSCSPISGHRSVSWYQQTPGQGLQFLFEYFSETQRNKGNFPGRFSGRQFSNSRSEMNVSTLELGDSALYLCASSFGAGNTDTQYFGPGTRLTVL.

There are a few counts of this clone. One end of the junction does not line up with germline, which may come from a read error. The chain combines TRBV7-7 with TRBJ2-5; possibly TRBD2 for D (6 bases). Germline CDR1 SSHAT, CDR2 FNYEAQ (reference sequence). The CDR3 is 14 residues long. This chain's CDR3 is CASSPAASAETQYF. CDR3 nucleotide sequence: TGTGCTAGCAGCCCGGCGGCTAGCGCTGAGACCCAGTACTTC.

V usage is TRBV7-8 and J usage is TRBJ1-1, with 10 bases that match TRBD1. The CDR3 runs to 15 residues. Germline loops: CDR1 SGHVS, CDR2 FQNEAQ. The ends lost 4 bases at V and 5 bases at J; junction bases unmatched: 7. In DNA, the CDR3 is TGTGCCAGCAGCTCCAGGGACAGGGGTGGAACTGAAGCTTTCTTT. Amino acid sequence: CASSSRDRGGTEAFF. The full variable domain, in which reference TRBV7-8 and TRBJ1-1 provide the parts outside the CDR3, is GAGVSQSPRYKVAKRGQDVALRCDPISGHVSLFWYQQALGQGPEFLTYFQNEAQLDKSGLPSDRFFAERPEGSVSTLKIQRTQQEDSAVYLCASSSRDRGGTEAFFGQGTRLTVV.

The J gene is TRBJ2-2, the V gene TRBV7-6; the match to TRBD1 covers 10 bases. V shed 5 bases and J 5 bases; nucleotides not matched to a gene: 5. CDR1 SGHVS and CDR2 FNYEAQ come from the germline V gene. CDR3 length equals 15 residues. This CDR3 reads CASSPGQGTTGELFF. CDR3 sequence (DNA): TGTGCCAGCAGCCCGGGACAGGGGACGACCGGGGAGCTGTTTTTT.

The sample holds one count of this clone. The CDR3, as DNA: TGTGCCAGCAGCTCACCCGGGACAGGCCAAGAGACCCAGTACTTC. As protein: CASSSPGTGQETQYF. The chain carries TRBV7-6 and TRBJ2-5; 8 nucleotides line up with TRBD1. Germline CDR1 SGHVS, CDR2 FNYEAQ. The ends lost 4 bases at V and 1 base at J; junction bases unmatched: 5. There are 15 residues in the CDR3.

The chain is built from TRBV19 and TRBJ2-1; D is possibly TRBD1 (6 bases). The CDR3 covers 16 residues. Germline assignment: CDR1 LNHDA and CDR2 SQIVND (reference sequence). Trimming removed 0 bases from V and 2 bases from J, with 11 bases in between. CDR3 in amino acids: CASSIEGRGAYNEQFF. The CDR3 region has the DNA TGTGCCAGTAGTATAGAAGGCAGGGGTGCCTACAATGAGCAGTTCTTC.

This clone was detected only a few times. This rearrangement joins TRBV7-9 to TRBJ1-6; 7 bases line up with TRBD1. Germline CDR1 is SEHNR and CDR2 is FQNEAQ (reference sequence). J gave up 7 bases and V 8 bases, and 5 bases lay outside the gene matches. There are 13 residues in the CDR3. Here the CDR3 reads CASRQGANSPLHF. For the CDR3, the DNA is TGTGCCAGCCGACAGGGAGCCAATTCACCCCTCCACTTT.

The chain has TRBV7-9 and TRBJ2-3; 10 nucleotides agree with TRBD2. Trimming cost V 5 bases and J 6 bases; bases outside gene matches: 8. The CDR3 sequence is 15 residues long. CDR1 is SEHNR, CDR2 FQNEAQ, per germline (reference sequence). The CDR3 DNA sequence: TGTGCCAGCAGCCCTTTCCTAGCGGGGGTGGATACGCAGTATTTT. Translating it yields CASSPFLAGVDTQYF.